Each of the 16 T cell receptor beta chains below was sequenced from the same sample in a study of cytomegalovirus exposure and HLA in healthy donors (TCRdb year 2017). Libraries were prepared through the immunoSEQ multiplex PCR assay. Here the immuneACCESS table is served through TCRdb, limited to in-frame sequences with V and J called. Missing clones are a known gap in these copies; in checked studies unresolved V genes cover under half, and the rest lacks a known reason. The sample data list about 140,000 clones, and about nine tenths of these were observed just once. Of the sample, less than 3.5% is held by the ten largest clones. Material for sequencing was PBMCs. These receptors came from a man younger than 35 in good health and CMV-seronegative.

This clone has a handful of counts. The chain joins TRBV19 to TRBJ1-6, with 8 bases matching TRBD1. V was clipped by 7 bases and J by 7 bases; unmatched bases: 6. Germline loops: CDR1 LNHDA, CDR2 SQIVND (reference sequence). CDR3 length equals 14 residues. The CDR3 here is CASTTGQANSPLHF. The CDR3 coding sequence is TGTGCCAGTACGACGGGACAGGCCAATTCACCCCTCCACTTT.

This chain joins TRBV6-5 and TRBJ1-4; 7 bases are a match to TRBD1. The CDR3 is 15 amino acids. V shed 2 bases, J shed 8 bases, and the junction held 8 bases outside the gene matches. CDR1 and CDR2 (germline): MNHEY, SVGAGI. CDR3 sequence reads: CASSYLRQGGEKLFF. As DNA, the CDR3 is TGTGCCAGCAGTTACCTGAGACAGGGTGGAGAAAAACTGTTTTTT.

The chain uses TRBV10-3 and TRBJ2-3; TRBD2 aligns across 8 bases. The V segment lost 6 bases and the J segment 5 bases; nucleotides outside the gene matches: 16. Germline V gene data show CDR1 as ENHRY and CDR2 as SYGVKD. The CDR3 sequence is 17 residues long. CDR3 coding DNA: TGTGCCATCAGGGCAAGTCTCCTAGCGGGCATGGGAGATACGCAGTATTTT. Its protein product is CAIRASLLAGMGDTQYF.

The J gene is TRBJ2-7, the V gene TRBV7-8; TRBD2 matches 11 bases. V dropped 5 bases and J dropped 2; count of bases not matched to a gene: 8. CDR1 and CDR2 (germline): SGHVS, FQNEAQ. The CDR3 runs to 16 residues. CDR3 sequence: CASSPRLAGPPYEQYF. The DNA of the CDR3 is TGTGCCAGCAGCCCCCGACTAGCGGGACCTCCCTACGAGCAGTACTTC.

CDR3 in amino acids: CASSLNTGQYLGQETQYF. In nucleotides, the CDR3 is TGTGCCAGCAGCCTCAACACGGGACAGTACCTCGGGCAAGAGACCCAGTACTTC. The rearrangement joins TRBV9 to TRBJ2-5; 7 bases line up with TRBD1. CDR3 length: 18 amino acids. Looked up from germline, CDR1 is SGDLS and CDR2 is YYNGEE. Unmatched junction bases numbered 17, after V lost 4 bases and J lost 2 bases.

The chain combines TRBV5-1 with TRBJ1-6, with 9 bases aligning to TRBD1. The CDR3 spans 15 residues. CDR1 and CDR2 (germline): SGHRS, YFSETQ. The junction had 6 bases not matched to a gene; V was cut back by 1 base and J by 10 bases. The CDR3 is CASSLSGTGRSPLHF. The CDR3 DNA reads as TGCGCCAGCAGCTTGTCCGGGACAGGGAGATCACCCCTCCACTTT.

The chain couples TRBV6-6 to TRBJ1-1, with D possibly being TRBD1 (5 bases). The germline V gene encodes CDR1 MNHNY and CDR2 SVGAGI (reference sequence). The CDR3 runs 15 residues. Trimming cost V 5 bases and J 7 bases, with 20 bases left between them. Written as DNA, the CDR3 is TGTGCCAGCAGTCACGCAAACTCAGGGATAGGTGAAGCTTTCTTT. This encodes CASSHANSGIGEAFF.

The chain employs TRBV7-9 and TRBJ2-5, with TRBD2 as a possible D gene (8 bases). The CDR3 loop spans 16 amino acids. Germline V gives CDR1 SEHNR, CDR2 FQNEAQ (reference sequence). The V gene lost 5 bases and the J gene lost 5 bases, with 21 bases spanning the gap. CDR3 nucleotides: TGTGCCAGCAGCGCGGGGGGACAGTCGTTAAGGGAGACCCAGTACTTC. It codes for CASSAGGQSLRETQYF.

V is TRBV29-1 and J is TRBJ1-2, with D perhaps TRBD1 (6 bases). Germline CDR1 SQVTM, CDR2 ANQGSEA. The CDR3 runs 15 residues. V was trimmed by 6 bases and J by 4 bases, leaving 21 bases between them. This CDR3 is CSVALGGGRSYGYTF. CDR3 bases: TGCAGCGTAGCTCTGGGCGGGGGCCGGAGCTATGGCTACACCTTC.

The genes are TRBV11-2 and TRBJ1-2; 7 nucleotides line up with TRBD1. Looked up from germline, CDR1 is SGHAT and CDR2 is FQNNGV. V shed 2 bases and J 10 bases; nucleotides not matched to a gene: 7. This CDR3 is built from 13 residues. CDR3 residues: CASSLNRGDVYTF. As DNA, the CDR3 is TGTGCCAGCAGCTTAAACAGGGGAGATGTCTACACCTTC.

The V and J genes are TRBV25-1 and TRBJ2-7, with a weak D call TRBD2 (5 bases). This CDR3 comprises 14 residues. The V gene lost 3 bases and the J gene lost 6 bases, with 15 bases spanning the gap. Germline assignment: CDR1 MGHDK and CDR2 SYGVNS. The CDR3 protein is CASSDSNPGIEQYF. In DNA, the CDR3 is TGTGCCAGCAGTGATTCTAACCCCGGGATCGAGCAGTACTTC.

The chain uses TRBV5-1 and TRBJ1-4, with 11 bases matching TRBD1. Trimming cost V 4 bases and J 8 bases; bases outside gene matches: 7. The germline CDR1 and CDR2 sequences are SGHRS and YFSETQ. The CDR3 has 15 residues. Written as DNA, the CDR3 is TGCGCCAGCAGCGACGGACAGGGGGCGTCAGAAAAACTGTTTTTT. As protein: CASSDGQGASEKLFF.

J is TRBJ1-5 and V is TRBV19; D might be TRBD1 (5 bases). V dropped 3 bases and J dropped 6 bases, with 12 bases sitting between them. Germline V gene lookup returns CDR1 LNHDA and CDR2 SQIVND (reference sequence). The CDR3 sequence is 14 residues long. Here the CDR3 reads CASSMWGQSQPQHF. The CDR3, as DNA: TGTGCCAGTAGTATGTGGGGCCAGAGTCAGCCCCAGCATTTT.

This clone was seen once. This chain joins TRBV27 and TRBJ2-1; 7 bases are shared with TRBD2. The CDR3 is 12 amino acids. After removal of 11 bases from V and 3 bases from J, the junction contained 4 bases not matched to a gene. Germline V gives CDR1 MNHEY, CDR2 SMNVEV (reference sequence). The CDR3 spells CAVRDYYNEQFF. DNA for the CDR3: TGTGCCGTCCGGGACTACTACAATGAGCAGTTCTTC.

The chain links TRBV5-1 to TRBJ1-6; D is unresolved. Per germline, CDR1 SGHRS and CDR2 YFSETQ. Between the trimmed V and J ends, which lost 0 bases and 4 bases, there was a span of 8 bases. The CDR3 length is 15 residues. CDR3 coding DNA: TGCGCCAGCAGCTTGGTGTCAGCGTATAATTCACCCCTCCACTTT. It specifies CASSLVSAYNSPLHF.

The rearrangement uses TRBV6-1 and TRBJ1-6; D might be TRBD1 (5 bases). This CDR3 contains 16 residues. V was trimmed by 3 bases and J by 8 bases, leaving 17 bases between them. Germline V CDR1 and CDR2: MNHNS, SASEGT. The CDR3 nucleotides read TGTGCCAGCAGTGACTTGCCTTGGGGGAGGGATTCACCCCTCCACTTT. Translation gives CASSDLPWGRDSPLHF.